The 27 T cell receptor beta chains listed next were all sequenced from one sample in a study of CD8 T cells in ankylosing spondylitis. TCRdb recomputed calls from the 5' RACE reads with MiXCR, one row per CDR3 protein. The sample lists 150,000 to 200,000 distinct CDR3 sequences, 10% to 15% occurring once. The specimen sequenced was blood, either unsorted or a sorted T cell fraction (not recorded which). These receptors all come from a female donor with ankylosing spondylitis or in good health (not recorded which).

The chain recombines TRBV6-2 or TRBV6-3 with TRBJ2-7; no clear D. The CDR3 covers 13 residues. Germline CDR1 and CDR2: MNHEY and SVGEGT. With 8 bases removed from V and 7 bases from J, the gap between germline ends came to 18 bases. CDR3 amino acids: CASGQEQPREQYF. In DNA, the CDR3 is TGTGCCAGCGGGCAGGAACAACCGAGGGAGCAGTACTTC.

With respect to this clonotype: This clone may be a read error of a much larger clone one base away. The chain links TRBV27 to TRBJ2-2, with unresolved D. CDR3 length: 14 amino acids. In germline, CDR1 is MNHEY, CDR2 SMNVEV (reference sequence). The CDR3 reads CSSRLSRNTGELFF. CDR3 DNA sequence: TGTTCCAGCAGGTTGAGCAGAAACACCGGGGAGCTGTTTTTT.

The chain is built from TRBV20-1 and TRBJ2-7; D ambiguous. Per germline, CDR1 DFQATT and CDR2 SNEGSKA (reference sequence). CDR3 length equals 12 residues. CDR3 bases: TGCAGCCTAAGACCGGGCAGCCACGAGCAGTACTTC. Residues: CSLRPGSHEQYF.

This clonotype was detected many times. J is TRBJ2-1 and V is TRBV5-1; no firm D call. CDR1 and CDR2 from the germline V gene are SGHRS and YFSETQ. This CDR3 spans 15 amino acids. The ends were cut back, 3 bases at V and 0 bases at J, with 10 bases in the middle. Here the CDR3 DNA reads TGCGCCAGCAGCTCTGGTGGGTTCTCCTACAATGAGCAGTTCTTC. This gives the protein CASSSGGFSYNEQFF.

This chain connects TRBV4-1 to TRBJ2-7; D could derive from TRBD1 or TRBD2 (5 bases each). Germline-derived CDR1 and CDR2 are MGHRA and YSYEKL. The V and J ends lost 5 bases and 7 bases respectively, with 18 bases between them. The CDR3 consists of 14 residues. The CDR3 loop reads CASSYLGTTREQYF. CDR3 nucleotides: TGCGCCAGCAGCTACTTAGGGACCACCCGAGAGCAGTACTTC.

This clonotype was detected ten times or more. V gene TRBV28 combines with J gene TRBJ2-2; D is undetermined. CDR3 size: 16 residues. The V gene lost 1 base and the J gene lost 0 bases, with 9 bases spanning the gap. Germline CDR1 reads MDHEN; CDR2 reads SYDVKM. CDR3: CASSLLTPSNTGELFF. CDR3 nucleotides: TGTGCCAGCAGTTTATTAACCCCTTCGAACACCGGGGAGCTGTTTTTT.

This clonotype was counted ten times or more. The J gene is TRBJ2-7, the V gene TRBV4-2, with TRBD1 as a possible D gene (6 bases). This CDR3 is 14 amino acids long. Germline V gives CDR1 LGHNA, CDR2 YNFKEQ. Trimming removed 4 bases at V and 0 bases at J, with 10 bases between. The CDR3, as DNA: TGTGCCAGCAGCCCTACAGGGACCTCCTACGAGCAGTACTTC. Protein: CASSPTGTSYEQYF.

The genes are TRBV9 and TRBJ2-1; 7 bases are a match to TRBD2. After removal of 2 bases from V and 8 bases from J, the junction contained 10 bases not matched to a gene. This CDR3 is built from 15 residues. Per the germline V gene, CDR1 is SGDLS and CDR2 is YYNGEE. CDR3 sequence: CASSVSGLVHDEQFF. CDR3 coding DNA: TGTGCCAGCAGCGTCTCCGGACTAGTCCATGATGAGCAGTTCTTC.

This clonotype was found many times. In nucleotides, the CDR3 is TGTGCCAGCAGGAACCAAGTTAACACCGGGGAGCTGTTTTTT. It is translated as CASRNQVNTGELFF. The chain recombines TRBV12-3 or TRBV12-4 with TRBJ2-2, with no clear D. The CDR3 is 14 amino acids. The germline V and J ends were trimmed by 6 bases and 2 bases, with 10 bases remaining between them.

Ten or more counts support this clonotype. This chain joins TRBV7-9 and TRBJ1-2; D ambiguous. Germline V lookup: CDR1 SEHNR, CDR2 FQNEAQ (reference sequence). The V end lost 1 base, the J end lost 7 bases, and 13 bases lay between the germline ends. This CDR3 contains 14 residues. For the CDR3, the DNA is TGTGCCAGCAGCTTAGAACTCTCTGGTGGTGGCTACACCTTC. Protein: CASSLELSGGGYTF.

This clonotype was seen many times. V usage is TRBV20-1 and J usage is TRBJ2-1; D gene uncertain. The germline V gene encodes CDR1 DFQATT and CDR2 SNEGSKA (reference sequence). There are 15 residues in the CDR3. V lost 3 bases and J 1 base, leaving 13 bases between the germline ends. The CDR3 nucleotides read TGCAGTGCTAGGTCCGCCGGCCCTTCCTACAATGAGCAGTTCTTC. Amino acid sequence: CSARSAGPSYNEQFF.

In its sample, this clonotype was seen a few times. The chain employs TRBV19 and TRBJ2-3, with 10 nucleotides matching TRBD2. CDR1 and CDR2 (germline): LNHDA, SQIVND (reference sequence). Germline trimming cut 5 bases from V and 2 bases from J; bases unmatched to any gene: 10. This CDR3 comprises 17 residues. Here the CDR3 reads CASSPRTSGVTTDTQYF. The CDR3 DNA follows: TGTGCCAGTAGTCCTCGGACTAGCGGAGTAACCACAGATACGCAGTATTTT.

Ten or more counts support this clonotype. This sequence joins TRBV9 and TRBJ1-1, with 9 bases fitting TRBD1. This CDR3 is built from 15 residues. In germline, CDR1 is SGDLS, CDR2 YYNGEE. V was clipped by 4 bases and J by 6 bases; unmatched bases: 10. The DNA for the CDR3 is TGTGCCAGCAGCTACTCCCCGGACAGGGGTTCTGAAGCTTTCTTT. It yields the protein CASSYSPDRGSEAFF.

The chain combines TRBV12-3 or TRBV12-4 with TRBJ2-7, with 7 nucleotides matching TRBD1. There are 15 residues in the CDR3. V lost 3 bases, J lost 3 bases, and 8 bases stayed unmatched. The CDR3 loop reads CASSLRQGVVYEQYF. The CDR3 bases are TGTGCCAGCAGTTTGAGACAGGGAGTTGTCTACGAGCAGTACTTC.

This clonotype occurred many times. This chain links TRBV27 with TRBJ1-1; 8 bases fit TRBD1. With 8 bases clipped from V and 4 bases from J, the junction kept 9 bases outside the gene matches. Per germline, CDR1 MNHEY and CDR2 SMNVEV (reference sequence). The CDR3 consists of 14 residues. This CDR3 is CASRLQGASTEAFF. DNA for the CDR3: TGTGCCAGCCGCCTCCAGGGGGCAAGCACTGAAGCTTTCTTT.

This sequence joins TRBV27 and TRBJ1-2; 10 bases map to TRBD1. V dropped 4 bases and J dropped 9; count of bases not matched to a gene: 8. This CDR3 region has 14 residues. Germline-derived CDR1 and CDR2 are MNHEY and SMNVEV (reference sequence). CDR3 sequence: CASSSMTGGTSYTF. The CDR3 DNA reads TGTGCCAGCAGTTCCATGACAGGGGGCACGAGCTACACCTTC.

This clonotype showed up many times. This chain links TRBV12-3 or TRBV12-4 with TRBJ2-1; the match to TRBD2 covers 8 bases. Trimming removed 5 bases from V and 12 bases from J; junction bases left unmatched: 9. This CDR3 is 13 amino acids long. The CDR3 nucleotides are TGTGCCAGCAGTCAGGGACTAGGGAGGGGGCAGTTCTTC. It specifies CASSQGLGRGQFF.

In this sample, this clonotype turned up once. A much larger clone is a single base away; this may be a read error. The rearrangement uses TRBV5-1 and TRBJ2-2; 7 nucleotides align to TRBD1. In germline, CDR1 is SGHRS, CDR2 YFSETQ. The CDR3 runs 16 residues. The J segment lost 6 bases and the V segment lost 7 bases, leaving 15 bases of the junction unmatched. For the CDR3, the DNA is TGCGCCAGCGCCCGTTCCGGGACAGAAGGTGCCGGGGAGCTGTTTTTT. It is translated as CASARSGTEGAGELFF.

This clonotype was observed many times. The chain recombines TRBV12-3 or TRBV12-4 with TRBJ1-2; 7 positions agree with TRBD1. The CDR3 spans 13 residues. V was clipped by 5 bases and J by 3 bases; unmatched bases: 3. The CDR3 region is CASSPTGDYGYTF. CDR3 DNA: TGTGCCAGCAGTCCCACAGGGGACTATGGCTACACCTTC.

In its sample, this clonotype was seen many times. This chain connects TRBV7-3 to TRBJ2-1, with 12 bases aligning to TRBD2. Trimming took 6 bases from V and 10 from J; bases not matched to a gene: 4. The V gene's germline CDR1 is SGHTA and CDR2 FQGTGA. This CDR3 has 13 amino acids. For the CDR3, the DNA is TGTGCCAGCAGAGAACTAGCGGGAGGCGAGCAGTTCTTC. It yields the protein CASRELAGGEQFF.

V gene TRBV5-5 combines with J gene TRBJ2-5; D remains ambiguous. CDR1 SGHKS and CDR2 YYEKEE come from the germline V gene (reference sequence). The V end lost 8 bases, the J end lost 7 bases, and 15 bases lay between the germline ends. The length of the CDR3 is 12 residues. The CDR3 is CASNYYLGTQYF. The CDR3 region has the DNA TGTGCCAGTAACTATTATCTGGGGACCCAGTACTTC.

The gene calls are TRBV20-1 and TRBJ2-5, with D tentatively TRBD1 or TRBD2 (6 bases each). V was cut by 5 bases and J by 3 bases, with 13 bases left in between. The CDR3 totals 13 residues. Germline CDR1 and CDR2: DFQATT and SNEGSKA (reference sequence). The CDR3 here is CSAHRGQKETQYF. CDR3 nucleotide sequence: TGCAGTGCTCACCGGGGGCAGAAAGAGACCCAGTACTTC.

This clonotype occurred many times. The V gene is TRBV5-1, the J gene TRBJ1-2, with D unresolved. V was cut by 0 bases and J by 2 bases, with 8 bases left in between. Germline loops: CDR1 SGHRS, CDR2 YFSETQ. There are 14 residues in the CDR3. Here the CDR3 reads CASSLASGNYGYTF. In DNA form, the CDR3 reads TGCGCCAGCAGCTTGGCGTCGGGGAACTATGGCTACACCTTC.

There are a few counts of this clonotype. The V call is TRBV12-3 or TRBV12-4, the J call TRBJ2-7, with D perhaps TRBD2 (5 bases). The CDR3 is 15 residues long. The V and J ends lost 0 bases and 1 base respectively, with 10 bases between them. The CDR3 coding sequence is TGTGCCAGCAGTTTAGCAGGACTCGTTTCCTACGAGCAGTACTTC. Protein product: CASSLAGLVSYEQYF.

This clonotype was counted many times. This rearrangement joins TRBV20-1 to TRBJ1-5, with a tentative D call TRBD1 (5 bases). The CDR3 has 17 residues. Germline V lookup: CDR1 DFQATT, CDR2 SNEGSKA (reference sequence). V dropped 0 bases and J dropped 5 bases, with 20 bases sitting between them. The CDR3 nucleotides read TGCAGTGCTAGAGATCGAAGTTCGGGGCAGGGTGATCAGCCCCAGCATTTT. This codes for CSARDRSSGQGDQPQHF.

The V call is TRBV7-2, the J call TRBJ2-7, with 13 bases fitting TRBD2. This CDR3 is 15 amino acids long. Germline V CDR1 and CDR2: SGHTA, FQGNSA. V dropped 5 bases and J dropped 2; count of bases not matched to a gene: 3. The CDR3 coding sequence is TGTGCCAGCAGCATCGGGACTAGCGGGACCTACGAGCAGTACTTC. Translated: CASSIGTSGTYEQYF. Variable domain in full (rest from reference TRBV7-2 and TRBJ2-7): GAGVSQSPSNKVTEKGKDVELRCDPISGHTALYWYRQSLGQGLEFLIYFQGNSAPDKSGLPSDRFSAERTGGSVSTLTIQRTQQEDSAVYLCASSIGTSGTYEQYFGPGTRLTVT.

This chain links TRBV7-9 with TRBJ1-6, with a possible D match to TRBD1 (5 bases). Trimming cost V 6 bases and J 15 bases, with 15 bases left between them. The CDR3 runs to 12 residues. Germline CDR1 is SEHNR and CDR2 is FQNEAQ (reference sequence). CDR3 DNA sequence: TGTGCCAGCAGTACTCGACAGTCCGTCCTCCACTTT. This gives the protein CASSTRQSVLHF.